Listed here is a single T cell receptor beta chain. This specimen comes from a study of blood T cell repertoires in COVID-19. On the study more broadly: Sample material is recorded as cDNA or gDNA derived from T cells, B-cell-depleted T cells, or PBMCs.

Original methodology: Cell counts per sample came from amplifying reference gene primers. Assay: immunoSEQ multiplex PCR; the TCRdb copy retains only in-frame clones and omits some. V, J and clone size are those of that table, while D and trimming were read from the DNA. The sample gives around 150,000 clones, 70% to 90% of which show up once; roughly 10% is in the top ten. This CDR3 contains 13 residues. Germline CDR1 SQVTM, CDR2 ANQGSEA. Deletions cut 2 bases from V and 1 base from J, with 9 bases between. This TCR was recovered from a human donor in a cohort sampled during active COVID-19. This chain joins TRBV29-1 and TRBJ2-7; D gene uncertain. Sequenced: peripheral blood. CDR3 in amino acids: CSVEISVSYEQYF. CDR3 coding DNA: TGCAGCGTTGAAATAAGCGTTTCCTACGAGCAGTACTTC.